Shown below are 8 T cell receptor beta chains from a single sample sequenced in a study of graft-versus-host responses after intestinal transplantation. Their antigens are not known. Profiling relied on immunoSEQ multiplex PCR, and the TCRdb table lists in-frame clones only, not all of them. The table has under 130,000 clones, approximately 93% seen once. Sequenced material: unstimulated CD8+ T cells sorted from spleen or lymph node cells, taken before intestinal transplant. All receptors derive from a human donor who received an intestinal transplant.

This sequence joins TRBV5-1 and TRBJ2-7; D remains unclear. The CDR3 runs to 12 residues. Per the germline V gene, CDR1 is SGHRS and CDR2 is YFSETQ. Trimming pared 4 bases from V and 0 bases from J, leaving 5 bases between. CDR3 in amino acids: CASSGTSYEQYF. The CDR3 coding sequence is TGCGCCAGCAGCGGTACCTCCTACGAGCAGTACTTC.

This clone has a single count. The V call is TRBV10-2, the J call TRBJ2-3, with TRBD2 identical over 7 bases. V was pared by 8 bases and J by 0 bases, with 2 bases of the junction left unmatched. The germline gives CDR1 WSHSY, CDR2 SAAADI. The CDR3 is 13 residues long. CDR3: CASRGVSTDTQYF. For the CDR3, the DNA is TGCGCCAGCCGGGGGGTTAGCACAGATACGCAGTATTTT.

The chain carries TRBV7-9 and TRBJ1-3, with D possibly TRBD1 on 5 matching bases. The CDR3 contains 19 residues. Between the trimmed V and J ends, which lost 4 bases and 0 bases, there was a span of 22 bases. Per germline, CDR1 SEHNR and CDR2 FQNEAQ (reference sequence). The CDR3 here is CASSSYGTFPDDSGNTIYF. The CDR3 nucleotides are TGTGCCAGCAGCTCCTACGGGACTTTTCCCGATGACTCTGGAAACACCATATATTTT.

The gene calls are TRBV10-3 and TRBJ1-2; TRBD1 is a possible D gene (6 bases). CDR1 is ENHRY and CDR2 is SYGVKD in the germline V gene. The CDR3 is 15 amino acids. Trimming removed 2 bases from V and 4 bases from J, with 14 bases in between. The CDR3 here is CAISEGGGDRYGYTF. In DNA, the CDR3 is TGTGCCATCAGTGAGGGGGGCGGGGATCGCTATGGCTACACCTTC.

The rearrangement uses TRBV19 and TRBJ2-7; 9 nucleotides line up with TRBD1. This CDR3 has 16 amino acids. V lost 4 bases, J lost 3 bases, and 10 bases stayed unmatched. Germline V gene data show CDR1 as LNHDA and CDR2 as SQIVND (reference sequence). The CDR3 DNA is TGTGCCAGTAGTACCGGACAGGGGTGGTCCATCTACGAGCAGTACTTC. This encodes CASSTGQGWSIYEQYF.

This sequence joins TRBV7-9 and TRBJ2-2, with D maybe TRBD2 (6 bases). V gave up 5 bases and J gave up 5 bases, with 27 bases separating them. In germline, CDR1 is SEHNR, CDR2 FQNEAQ (reference sequence). CDR3 length equals 19 residues. Here the CDR3 DNA reads TGTGCCAGCAGCACAACGTTAGCTGGGGACTTTTTAAGTACCGGGGAGCTGTTTTTT. Translating gives CASSTTLAGDFLSTGELFF.

The rearrangement links TRBV10-2 to TRBJ1-2; no firm D call. The CDR3 runs to 11 residues. Germline V gene data show CDR1 as WSHSY and CDR2 as SAAADI. Between the trimmed V and J ends, which lost 6 bases and 7 bases, there was a span of 9 bases. The CDR3 here is CASRALGGYTF. The CDR3 DNA reads TGCGCCAGCAGGGCACTGGGTGGCTACACCTTC.

The count of this clone is one. The genes are TRBV4-1 and TRBJ1-3; perhaps TRBD1 as D (5 bases). The CDR3 covers 12 residues. Germline V gene data show CDR1 as MGHRA and CDR2 as YSYEKL. Trimming removed 8 bases from V and 2 bases from J, with 7 bases in between. CDR3 bases: TGCGCCAGCCGAGGGGCTGGAAACACCATATATTTT. Its translation: CASRGAGNTIYF.